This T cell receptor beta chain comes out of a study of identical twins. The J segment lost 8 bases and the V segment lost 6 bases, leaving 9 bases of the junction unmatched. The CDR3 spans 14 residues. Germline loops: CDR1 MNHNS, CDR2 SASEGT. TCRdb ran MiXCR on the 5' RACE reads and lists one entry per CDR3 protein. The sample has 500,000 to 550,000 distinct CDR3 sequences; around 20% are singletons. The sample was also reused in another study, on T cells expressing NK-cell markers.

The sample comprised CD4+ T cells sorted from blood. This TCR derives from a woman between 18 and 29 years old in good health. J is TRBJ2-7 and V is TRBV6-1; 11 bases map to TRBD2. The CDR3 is CASSPTSGGFKQYF. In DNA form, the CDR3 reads TGTGCCAGCAGCCCAACTAGCGGGGGCTTCAAGCAGTACTTC.